This entry features one T cell receptor beta chain sequence. Its antigen is as yet unknown. The TRB cDNA libraries were prepared by 5' RACE with UMI labels. Reprocessing the 5' RACE reads, TCRdb reports a single entry for every CDR3 protein and omits DNA. The record lists tens of thousands of distinct CDR3 sequences, of which the ten most abundant hold about 0.62%. Per germline, CDR1 LGHNA and CDR2 YNFKEQ. The CDR3 runs 16 residues. These data are taken from a study of CXCR3-negative and CXCR3-positive naive CD8 T cells. Whole-study findings and limits: Within a donor, both naive subsets shared TRBV-TRBJ usage, unlike memory cells. CXCR3-expressing naive cells carried TRB CDR3s more hydrophobic than those of CXCR3-negative naive cells. Memory CD8+ cells had much lower diversity, and both naive subsets had comparably high diversity.

Every subset of CD8+ T cells was sorted in triplicate at approximately 310,000 cells each. This TCR was recovered from a human donor in good health. Some clones in this sample may be carry-over from other donors' samples. Sequencing was carried out using naive CXCR3+ CD8+ T cells from blood. Noted subset: CD45RO-CCR7+CD27+CD95- naive CD8+ T cells expressing CXCR3 (TNR3+). The gene calls are TRBV4-2 and TRBJ2-7; as DNA is missing, the TRBD2 call by TCRdb cannot be tested. The CDR3 spells CASSQDELAGVREQYF.